These T cell receptor beta chains were read from a single sample in a study of CD8+ T cells in alopecia areata. Sequencing was performed with immunoSEQ multiplex PCR; in TCRdb, only in-frame clones are kept and a portion is missing. Of about 210,000 clones detected, roughly 64% appear once; the ten largest clones hold 4.2%. The sequencing used CD4+ T cells sorted from blood, collected at week 4, from a patient treated with tofacitinib. The origin of the receptors is a human donor with alopecia areata. The CDR3 runs from the conserved cysteine through the conserved F or W. The D gene is left open where the match is weak. Size values are once, few and many counts, or a class for expanded clones, and some rows have none.

TRBJ2-5,NA,TRBD2,TRBV9,CASSVTASGGQETQYF,TGTGCCAGCAGCGTCACCGCCAGCGGGGGGCAAGAGACCCAGTACTTC
TRBJ1-6,NA,TRBD1,TRBV5-1,CASSLGTGNSPLHF,TGCGCCAGCAGCTTAGGGACAGGGAATTCACCCCTCCACTTT
TRBJ2-7,few,NA,TRBV29-1,CSAGARDEQYF,TGCAGCGCGGGGGCTCGGGACGAGCAGTACTTC
TRBJ2-1,NA,NA,TRBV7-2,CASSKARNEQFF,TGTGCCAGCAGCAAGGCACGAAATGAGCAGTTCTTC
TRBJ2-7,NA,NA,TRBV4-2,CASSPPGAGAGYEQYF,TGTGCCAGCAGCCCGCCGGGGGCAGGGGCGGGCTACGAGCAGTACTTC
TRBJ1-1,NA,TRBD1,TRBV2,CASGLTGALSTEAFF,TGTGCCAGCGGGTTGACAGGGGCGCTGAGCACTGAAGCTTTCTTT
TRBJ2-7,few,NA,TRBV7-2,CASSRGGSSYEQYF,TGTGCCAGCAGCCGAGGGGGGAGCTCCTACGAGCAGTACTTC
TRBJ2-5,NA,NA,TRBV5-4,CASSSTQGWGTQYF,TGTGCCAGCAGCTCCACACAGGGATGGGGGACCCAGTACTTC
TRBJ2-7,NA,NA,TRBV7-9,CASSLFLGSTYEQYF,TGTGCCAGCAGCTTATTCCTCGGCAGTACCTACGAGCAGTACTTC
TRBJ2-3,NA,NA,TRBV10-2,CASSEGAHDTQYF,TGCGCCAGCAGTGAGGGGGCGCATGATACGCAGTATTTT
TRBJ2-5,NA,NA,TRBV7-2,CASSIFAGRETQYF,TGTGCCAGCAGTATATTCGCAGGGAGAGAGACCCAGTACTTC
TRBJ1-5,once,TRBD1,TRBV9,CASSLGQGGSNQPQHF,TGTGCCAGCAGCCTGGGACAGGGCGGTAGCAATCAGCCCCAGCATTTT
TRBJ1-3,NA,NA,TRBV5-1,CASSIGISGNTIYF,TGCGCCAGCAGCATCGGGATCTCTGGAAACACCATATATTTT
TRBJ2-7,NA,NA,TRBV4-3,CASSQAGAYEQYF,TGCGCCAGCAGCCAAGCTGGTGCCTACGAGCAGTACTTC
TRBJ1-2,NA,NA,TRBV20-1,CSVRSYGYTF,TGCAGTGTACGGTCTTATGGCTACACCTTC
TRBJ2-5,NA,TRBD2,TRBV30,CAWSTGLAGGRETQYF,TGTGCCTGGAGTACGGGACTAGCGGGGGGGCGAGAGACCCAGTACTTC
TRBJ2-2,NA,NA,TRBV27,CASSPSGRGELFF,TGTGCCAGCAGTCCCTCCGGGCGCGGGGAGCTGTTTTTT
TRBJ2-3,NA,NA,TRBV18,CASSSSSGGDTQYF,TGTGCCAGCTCATCAAGCAGTGGAGGAGATACGCAGTATTTT
TRBJ1-2,NA,TRBD1,TRBV29-1,CSVADRANYGYTF,TGCAGCGTCGCCGACAGGGCTAACTATGGCTACACCTTC
TRBJ2-3,few,NA,TRBV27,CASSLAGPDTQYF,TGTGCCAGCAGTTTAGCAGGTCCAGATACGCAGTATTTT
TRBJ2-7,NA,NA,TRBV2,CASKETPPGEQYF,TGTGCCAGCAAAGAGACACCCCCGGGCGAGCAGTACTTC
TRBJ1-1,few,NA,TRBV11-3,CASSLVGYTEAFF,TGTGCCAGCAGCTTAGTCGGTTATACTGAAGCTTTCTTT
TRBJ1-2,NA,TRBD1,TRBV6-5,CASSPGQGYYGYTF,TGTGCCAGCAGTCCGGGACAGGGATACTATGGCTACACCTTC
TRBJ2-5,NA,TRBD2,TRBV11-2,CASSLERGGTQYF,TGTGCCAGCAGCTTGGAGCGGGGGGGCACCCAGTACTTC
TRBJ2-5,NA,NA,TRBV18,CASSPTEQETQYF,TGTGCCAGCTCACCAACAGAACAAGAGACCCAGTACTTC
TRBJ1-5,few,NA,TRBV7-2,CASSSPFHGQPQHF,TGTGCCAGCAGCTCGCCATTCCACGGTCAGCCCCAGCATTTT
TRBJ1-4,NA,NA,TRBV7-2,CASSFNPNEKLFF,TGTGCCAGCAGCTTTAATCCTAATGAAAAACTGTTTTTT
TRBJ1-2,once,NA,TRBV29-1,CSVEDSGRSGYTF,TGCAGCGTTGAAGATTCAGGCAGAAGTGGCTACACCTTC